This is a list of T cell receptor beta chains from one sample in a study of T cells in Graves' hyperthyroidism and ophthalmopathy. TCRdb fed the multiplex PCR reads into MiXCR, producing one record per CDR3 protein. In the table there are under 350,000 distinct CDR3 sequences, 21% of which are singletons. Material for sequencing was blood. The receptor set was obtained from a woman aged 45-65 years with Graves' hyperthyroidism. Both conserved end residues are part of each CDR3. D genes are given only for firm matches.

V	J	D	CDR3
TRBV6-5	TRBJ2-7	TRBD1	CASSYSSRGRYEQYF
TRBV20-1	TRBJ1-6	TRBD1	CSARDGTATNSPLHF
TRBV20-1	TRBJ2-1	-	CSAPSKEWSEQFF
TRBV7-2	TRBJ2-7	TRBD2	CASSPRARGAGIYEQYF
TRBV5-1	TRBJ1-1	-	CASSSLQGVDTEAFF
TRBV20-1	TRBJ1-3	-	CSAPMGDTIYF
TRBV2	TRBJ2-3	-	CASNSLPRLMGDTQYF
TRBV3-1	TRBJ2-7	TRBD1	CASSSQGTYEQYF
TRBV4-1	TRBJ1-1	-	CASSKNGRAFF
TRBV28	TRBJ2-7	-	CASSLYSYEQYF
TRBV28	TRBJ1-5	-	CASSLYRELYSNQPQHF
TRBV28	TRBJ1-2	TRBD1	CASSTGTGAFYYGYTF
TRBV3-1	TRBJ2-5	-	CASSRRDYQETQYF
TRBV28	TRBJ1-1	-	CASSSTGYYTEAFF
TRBV11-2	TRBJ2-7	-	CASSSGMYEQYF
TRBV19	TRBJ2-6	-	CASSTPSGANVLTF
TRBV5-1	TRBJ2-5	-	CASSLSGQHQETQYF
TRBV5-1	TRBJ2-2	TRBD2	CASSSGLAMNTGELFF
TRBV11-1	TRBJ2-7	-	CASSPGLAYEQYF
TRBV27	TRBJ2-1	-	CASSLSGRRYEQFF
TRBV7-8	TRBJ2-5	TRBD1	CASRSRTGVGETQYF
TRBV6-1	TRBJ2-5	-	CASSQRTAEYF
TRBV18	TRBJ1-3	-	CASSPLQGPSGNTIYF
TRBV20-1	TRBJ2-4	TRBD2	CSVGGRDIQYF
TRBV28	TRBJ2-7	-	CASRKTLYEQYF
TRBV12-3/TRBV12-4	TRBJ1-2	-	CASSISDGGYGYTF
TRBV18	TRBJ2-1	TRBD2	CASSPLLAGGLNEQFF
TRBV6-1	TRBJ2-7	-	CASSPAPTYEQYF
TRBV5-6	TRBJ2-7	-	CASSETGLRSSYEQYF
TRBV28	TRBJ2-6	-	CASRPSGSGANVLTF
TRBV20-1	TRBJ2-1	-	CSARPPLAAYNEQFF
TRBV5-1	TRBJ1-1	TRBD1	CASSPGQGGFAEAFF
TRBV7-8	TRBJ2-1	-	CASSLERRGIGNEQFF
TRBV12-3/TRBV12-4	TRBJ1-1	TRBD1	CASSKTPPTGFTEAFF
TRBV6-2/TRBV6-3	TRBJ2-7	TRBD2	CASRMTSGRSSEQYF
TRBV6-1	TRBJ1-3	TRBD1	CASSAQTGTASGNTIYF
TRBV28	TRBJ1-1	TRBD1	CASRFPGQAGTEAFF
TRBV11-2	TRBJ1-2	-	CASSLVDGQGYTF
TRBV11-2	TRBJ2-7	-	CASSLEGRQVKQYF
TRBV5-1	TRBJ2-1	-	CASSLETRGYNEQFF
TRBV9	TRBJ1-4	-	CASSPGEQATNEKLFF
TRBV12-3/TRBV12-4	TRBJ2-1	-	CASSPPLAVNEQFF